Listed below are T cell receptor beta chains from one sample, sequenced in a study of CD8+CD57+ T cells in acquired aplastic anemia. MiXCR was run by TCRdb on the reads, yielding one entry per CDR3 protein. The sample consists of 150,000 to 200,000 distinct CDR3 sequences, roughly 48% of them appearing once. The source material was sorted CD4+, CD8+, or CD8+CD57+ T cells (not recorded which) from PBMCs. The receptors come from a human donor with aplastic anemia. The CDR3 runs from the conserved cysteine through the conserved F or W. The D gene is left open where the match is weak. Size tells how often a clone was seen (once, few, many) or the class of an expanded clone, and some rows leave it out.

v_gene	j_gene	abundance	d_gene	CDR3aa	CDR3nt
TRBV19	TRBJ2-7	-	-	CASSMRQGTYEQYF	TGTGCCAGTAGTATGCGTCAGGGGACCTACGAGCAGTACTTC
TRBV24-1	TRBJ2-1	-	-	CATRGLGSRNEQFF	TGTGCCACCCGAGGTCTAGGAAGTCGCAATGAGCAGTTCTTC
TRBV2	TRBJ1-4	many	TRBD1	CASSELGQINEKLFF	TGTGCCAGCAGTGAATTGGGACAGATAAATGAAAAACTGTTTTTT
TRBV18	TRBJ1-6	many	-	CASSPQGQTSPLHF	TGTGCCAGCTCACCACAAGGACAGACTTCACCCCTCCACTTT
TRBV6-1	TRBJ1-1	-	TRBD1	CASAWTGSNTEAFF	TGTGCCAGCGCCTGGACAGGGTCGAACACTGAAGCTTTCTTT
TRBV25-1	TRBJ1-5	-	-	CASSEGTAQHF	TGTGCCAGCAGTGAGGGTACGGCCCAGCATTTT
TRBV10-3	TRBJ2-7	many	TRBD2	CAISGYSGEGEQYF	TGTGCCATCAGTGGGTATAGCGGGGAGGGCGAGCAGTACTTC
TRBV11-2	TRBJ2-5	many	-	CASSLDGVVTQYF	TGTGCCAGCAGCTTAGATGGGGTGGTGACCCAGTACTTC
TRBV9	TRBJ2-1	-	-	CASSPGRTVNEQFF	TGTGCCAGCAGCCCCGGGAGAACAGTCAATGAGCAGTTCTTC
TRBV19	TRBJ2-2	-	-	CASSMGVMGTGELFF	TGTGCCAGTAGTATGGGGGTGATGGGCACCGGGGAGCTGTTTTTT
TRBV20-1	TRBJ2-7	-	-	CSATGDSPSYEQYF	TGCAGTGCTACAGGGGACTCCCCCTCCTACGAGCAGTACTTC
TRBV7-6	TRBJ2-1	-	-	CASSLGGGNNEQFF	TGTGCCAGCAGCTTGGGCGGGGGCAACAATGAGCAGTTCTTC
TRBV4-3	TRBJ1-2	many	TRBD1	CASSQVQGDGDGYTF	TGCGCCAGCAGCCAAGTCCAGGGGGATGGGGATGGCTACACCTTC
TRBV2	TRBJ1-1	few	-	CATMGVRENTEAFF	TGTGCCACCATGGGGGTACGGGAGAACACTGAAGCTTTCTTT
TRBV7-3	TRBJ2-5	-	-	CASSLRASSQETQYF	TGTGCCAGCAGCTTAAGAGCTAGCAGCCAAGAGACCCAGTACTTC
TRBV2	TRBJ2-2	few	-	CASSKGLTGELFF	TGTGCCAGCAGTAAGGGACTGACCGGGGAGCTGTTTTTT
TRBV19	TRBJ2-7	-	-	CASSLLQGGEQYF	TGTGCCAGTAGTTTATTACAGGGTGGCGAGCAGTACTTC
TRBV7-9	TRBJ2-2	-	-	CASSFGAGELFF	TGTGCCAGCAGCTTTGGGGCCGGGGAGCTGTTTTTT
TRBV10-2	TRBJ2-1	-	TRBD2	CASSTGTINEQFF	TGCGCCAGTTCGACCGGGACTATCAATGAGCAGTTCTTC
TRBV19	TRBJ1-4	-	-	CASSPPAPEEKLFF	TGTGCCAGTAGCCCCCCGGCACCGGAGGAAAAACTGTTTTTT
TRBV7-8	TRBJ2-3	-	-	CASSLFQGRSTDTQYF	TGTGCCAGCAGCTTATTTCAGGGGCGAAGCACAGATACGCAGTATTTT
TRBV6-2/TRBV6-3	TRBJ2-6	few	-	CASSYEGGSGANVLTF	TGTGCCAGCAGCTACGAAGGGGGCTCTGGGGCCAACGTCCTGACTTTC
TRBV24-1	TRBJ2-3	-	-	CATSDPVRASAQYF	TGTGCCACCAGTGATCCCGTAAGGGCAAGTGCGCAGTATTTT
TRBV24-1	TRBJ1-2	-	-	CATSDPRNGQNPYGYTF	TGTGCCACCAGTGATCCTCGGAATGGACAGAACCCCTATGGCTACACCTTC
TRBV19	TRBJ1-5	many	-	CASTAAGPGMGSNQPQHF	TGTGCCAGTACCGCCGCCGGGCCAGGGATGGGTAGCAATCAGCCCCAGCATTTT
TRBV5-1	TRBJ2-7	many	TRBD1	CASSSGTGHHEQYF	TGCGCCAGCAGCTCCGGGACAGGGCACCACGAGCAGTACTTC
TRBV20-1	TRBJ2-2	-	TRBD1	CSAYGTGGDTPSGELFF	TGCAGTGCGTACGGCACAGGGGGCGATACCCCGTCCGGGGAGCTGTTTTTT
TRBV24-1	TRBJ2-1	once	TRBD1	CATSLRGRDEQFF	TGTGCCACCAGTCTCAGGGGGCGGGATGAGCAGTTCTTC
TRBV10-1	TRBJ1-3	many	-	CASSGSGGLLWGNTIYF	TGCGCCAGCAGTGGGAGTGGGGGCCTCCTCTGGGGAAACACCATATATTTT
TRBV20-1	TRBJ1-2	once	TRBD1	CSPTGSQGAKYGYTF	TGCAGTCCCACCGGTTCTCAGGGGGCCAAATATGGCTACACCTTC
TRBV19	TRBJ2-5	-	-	CASSGWFEETQYF	TGTGCCAGTAGTGGCTGGTTTGAAGAGACCCAGTACTTC
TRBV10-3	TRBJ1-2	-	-	CAISDDNSGYTF	TGTGCCATCAGTGATGATAACAGCGGCTACACCTTC
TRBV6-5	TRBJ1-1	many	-	CASSPGYTEAFF	TGTGCCAGCAGTCCAGGTTACACTGAAGCTTTCTTT
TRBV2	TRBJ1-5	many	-	CASSVDYNQPQHF	TGTGCCAGCAGTGTTGATTATAATCAGCCCCAGCATTTT
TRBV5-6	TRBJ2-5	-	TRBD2	CASSSRGASGVPAGTQYF	TGTGCCAGCAGCTCGAGAGGGGCTAGCGGGGTCCCCGCCGGGACCCAGTACTTC
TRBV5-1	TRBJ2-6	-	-	CASSLEWGANVLTF	TGCGCCAGCAGCTTGGAATGGGGGGCCAACGTCCTGACTTTC
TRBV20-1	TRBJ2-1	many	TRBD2	CSANPGLAGVNEQFF	TGCAGTGCTAACCCCGGACTAGCGGGGGTCAATGAGCAGTTCTTC
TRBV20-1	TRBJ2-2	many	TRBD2	CSAMGFERGGTNTGELFF	TGCAGTGCTATGGGTTTTGAGCGGGGGGGAACGAACACCGGGGAGCTGTTTTTT
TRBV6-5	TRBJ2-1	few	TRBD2	CASSYSGLAGGYNEQFF	TGTGCCAGCAGTTACTCGGGTTTAGCGGGGGGATACAATGAGCAGTTCTTC
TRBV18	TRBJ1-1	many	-	CASSPGSTEAFF	TGTGCCAGCTCACCAGGATCCACTGAAGCTTTCTTT
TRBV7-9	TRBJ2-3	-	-	CASSTGRLADTQYF	TGTGCCAGTAGTACCGGTAGGCTTGCAGATACGCAGTATTTT
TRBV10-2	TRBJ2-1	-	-	CASSESRAESYNEQFF	TGCGCCAGCAGTGAGTCCCGGGCAGAATCCTACAATGAGCAGTTCTTC
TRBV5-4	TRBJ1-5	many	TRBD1	CASSLEQGVWLFEPQHF	TGTGCCAGCAGCTTGGAACAGGGGGTCTGGTTGTTTGAGCCCCAGCATTTT
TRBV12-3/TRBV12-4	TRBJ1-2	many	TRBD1	CASSPGGGSGYTF	TGTGCCAGCAGCCCCGGAGGGGGCTCTGGCTACACCTTC
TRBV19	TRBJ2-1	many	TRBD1	CASKNRDRGLSPYNEQFF	TGTGCCAGCAAAAACCGGGACAGGGGTCTCTCGCCCTACAATGAGCAGTTCTTC
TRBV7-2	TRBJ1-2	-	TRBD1	CASRRQGMFTF	TGTGCCAGCAGGAGACAGGGGATGTTTACCTTC
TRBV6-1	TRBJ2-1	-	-	CASSAATGAYNEQFF	TGTGCCAGCAGTGCGGCGACAGGAGCCTACAATGAGCAGTTCTTC
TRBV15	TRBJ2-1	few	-	CATSRGGGQTYNEQFF	TGTGCCACCAGCAGAGGGGGGGGACAAACCTACAATGAGCAGTTCTTC
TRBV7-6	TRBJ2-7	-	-	CASSLVSSEQYF	TGTGCCAGCAGCTTAGTTTCGAGCGAGCAGTACTTC
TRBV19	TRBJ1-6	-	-	CASSIAGMNSPLHF	TGTGCCAGTAGTATAGCGGGGATGAATTCACCCCTCCACTTT
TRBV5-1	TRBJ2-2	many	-	CASSSGTLNTGELFF	TGCGCCAGCAGCTCGGGAACTTTAAACACCGGGGAGCTGTTTTTT
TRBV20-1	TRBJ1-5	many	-	CSAYESRKSNQPQHF	TGCAGTGCGTACGAAAGTCGAAAAAGCAATCAGCCCCAGCATTTT
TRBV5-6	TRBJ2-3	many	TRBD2	CASSGTSYRTDTQYF	TGTGCCAGCAGTGGGACTAGCTATCGCACAGATACGCAGTATTTT
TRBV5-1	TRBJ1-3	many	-	CASREGVSGNTIYF	TGCGCCAGCAGGGAAGGAGTGTCTGGAAACACCATATATTTT
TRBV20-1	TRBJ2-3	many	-	CSARDTRSDTQYF	TGCAGTGCTAGAGATACTAGATCAGATACGCAGTATTTT
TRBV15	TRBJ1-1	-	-	CATSRVTGTEAFF	TGTGCCACCAGCAGAGTAACAGGGACTGAAGCTTTCTTT
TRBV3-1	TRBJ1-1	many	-	CASSQGQNTEAFF	TGTGCCAGCAGCCAAGGACAGAACACTGAAGCTTTCTTT